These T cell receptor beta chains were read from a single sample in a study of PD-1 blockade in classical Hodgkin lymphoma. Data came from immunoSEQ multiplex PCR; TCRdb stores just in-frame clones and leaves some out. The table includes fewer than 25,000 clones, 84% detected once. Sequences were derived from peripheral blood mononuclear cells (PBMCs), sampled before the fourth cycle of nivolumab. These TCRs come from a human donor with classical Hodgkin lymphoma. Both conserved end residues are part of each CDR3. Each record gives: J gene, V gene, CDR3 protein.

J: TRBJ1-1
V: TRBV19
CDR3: CASSIWGVNTEAFF

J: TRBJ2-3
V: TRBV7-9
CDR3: CASSLRQGWGTDTQYF

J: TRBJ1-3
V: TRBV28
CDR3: CASSYSWTSGNTIYF

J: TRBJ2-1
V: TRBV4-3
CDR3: CASSQDQGFPHSYNEQFF

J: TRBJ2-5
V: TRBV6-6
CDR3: CASSLAGSRETQYF

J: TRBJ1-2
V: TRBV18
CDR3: CASSPHVYGYTF

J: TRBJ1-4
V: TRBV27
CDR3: CASSSWDRGLGDEKLFF

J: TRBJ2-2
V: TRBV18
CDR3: CASSLGLQQELFF

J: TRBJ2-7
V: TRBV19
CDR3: CASRSDYEQYF

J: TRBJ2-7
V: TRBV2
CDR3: CASETGTGSYEQYF

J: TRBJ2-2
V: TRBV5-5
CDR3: CASSWGQGRDKNGELFF

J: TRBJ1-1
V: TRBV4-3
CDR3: CASSQDTGWDTEAFF

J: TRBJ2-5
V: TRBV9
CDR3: CASSVSGGSETQYF

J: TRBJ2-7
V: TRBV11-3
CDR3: CASSQGSYEQYF